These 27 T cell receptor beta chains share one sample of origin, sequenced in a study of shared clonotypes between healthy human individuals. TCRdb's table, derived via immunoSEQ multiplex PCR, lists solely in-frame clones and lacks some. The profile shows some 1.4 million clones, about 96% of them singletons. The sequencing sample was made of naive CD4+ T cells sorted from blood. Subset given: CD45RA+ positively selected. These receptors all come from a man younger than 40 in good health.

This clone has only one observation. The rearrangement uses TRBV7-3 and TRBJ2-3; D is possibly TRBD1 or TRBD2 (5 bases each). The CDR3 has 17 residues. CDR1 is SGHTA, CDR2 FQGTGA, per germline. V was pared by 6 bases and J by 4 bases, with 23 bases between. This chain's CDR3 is CASSRERGSGWPDTQYF. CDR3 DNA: TGTGCCAGCAGTCGGGAACGGGGCAGCGGCTGGCCAGATACGCAGTATTTT.

Written as DNA, the CDR3 is TGCGCCAGCAGCTTAGACGGGACAGGGGGACCAGATACGCAGTATTTT. This sequence encodes CASSLDGTGGPDTQYF. The rearrangement links TRBV5-1 to TRBJ2-3; 11 bases are shared with TRBD1. Trimming at V came to 2 bases and at J to 4 bases, leaving 6 bases not matched to a gene. Germline lookup yields CDR1 SGHRS and CDR2 YFSETQ. This CDR3 contains 16 residues.

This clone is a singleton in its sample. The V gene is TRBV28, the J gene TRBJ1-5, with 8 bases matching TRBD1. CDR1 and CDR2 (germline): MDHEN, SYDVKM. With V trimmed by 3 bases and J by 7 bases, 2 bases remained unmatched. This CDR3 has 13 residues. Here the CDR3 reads CASSFRGLQPQHF. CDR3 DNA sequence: TGTGCCAGCAGTTTCAGGGGGCTACAGCCCCAGCATTTT.

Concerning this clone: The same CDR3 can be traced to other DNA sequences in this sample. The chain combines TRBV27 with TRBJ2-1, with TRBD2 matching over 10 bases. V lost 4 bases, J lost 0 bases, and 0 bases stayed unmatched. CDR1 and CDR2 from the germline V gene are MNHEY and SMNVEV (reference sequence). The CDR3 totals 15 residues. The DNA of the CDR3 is TGTGCCAGCAGTTCTAGCGGGAGCTCCTACAATGAGCAGTTCTTC. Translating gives CASSSSGSSYNEQFF.

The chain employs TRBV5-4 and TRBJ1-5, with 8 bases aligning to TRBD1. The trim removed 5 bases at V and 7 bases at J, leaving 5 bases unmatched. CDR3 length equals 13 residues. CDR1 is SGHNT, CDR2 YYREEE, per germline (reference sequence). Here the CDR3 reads CASSPGQEQPQHF. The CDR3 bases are TGTGCCAGCAGTCCGGGACAGGAGCAGCCCCAGCATTTT.

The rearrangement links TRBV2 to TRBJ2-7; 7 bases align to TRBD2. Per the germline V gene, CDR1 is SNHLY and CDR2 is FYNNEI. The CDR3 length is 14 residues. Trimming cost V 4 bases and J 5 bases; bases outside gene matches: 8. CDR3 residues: CASSGRREKNEQYF. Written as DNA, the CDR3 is TGTGCCAGCAGTGGGCGGCGGGAGAAGAACGAGCAGTACTTC.

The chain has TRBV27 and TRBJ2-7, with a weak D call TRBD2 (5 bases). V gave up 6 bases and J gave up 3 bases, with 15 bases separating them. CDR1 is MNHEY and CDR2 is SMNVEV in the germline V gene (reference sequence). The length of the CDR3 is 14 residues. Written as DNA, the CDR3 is TGTGCCAGCAGCCGGCGAGCGGAGGTCTACGAGCAGTACTTC. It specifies CASSRRAEVYEQYF.

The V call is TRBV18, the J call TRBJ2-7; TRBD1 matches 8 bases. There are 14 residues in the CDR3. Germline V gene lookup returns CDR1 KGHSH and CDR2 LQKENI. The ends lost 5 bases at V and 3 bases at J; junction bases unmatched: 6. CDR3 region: CASSNRQGSYEQYF. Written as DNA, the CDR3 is TGTGCCAGCTCAAACCGACAGGGGAGCTACGAGCAGTACTTC.

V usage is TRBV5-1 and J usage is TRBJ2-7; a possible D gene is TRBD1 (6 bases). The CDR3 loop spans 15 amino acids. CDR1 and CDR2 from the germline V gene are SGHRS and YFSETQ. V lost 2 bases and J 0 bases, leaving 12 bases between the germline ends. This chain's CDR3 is CASSLPRDNSYEQYF. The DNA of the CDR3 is TGCGCCAGCAGCTTACCCCGGGACAACTCCTACGAGCAGTACTTC.

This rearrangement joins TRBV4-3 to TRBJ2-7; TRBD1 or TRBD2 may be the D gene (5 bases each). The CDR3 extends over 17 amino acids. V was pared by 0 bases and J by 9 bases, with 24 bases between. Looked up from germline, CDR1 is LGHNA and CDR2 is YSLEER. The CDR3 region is CASSQERFAGWAGGQYF. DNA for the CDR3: TGCGCCAGCAGCCAAGAAAGGTTCGCAGGGTGGGCTGGAGGGCAGTACTTC.

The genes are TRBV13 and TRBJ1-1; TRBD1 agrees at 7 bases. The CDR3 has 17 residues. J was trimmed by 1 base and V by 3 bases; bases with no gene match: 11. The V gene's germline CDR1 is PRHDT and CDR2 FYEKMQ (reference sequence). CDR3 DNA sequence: TGTGCCAGCAGCTTGCCGAGGGGGCGCCAAGGGAACACTGAAGCTTTCTTT. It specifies CASSLPRGRQGNTEAFF. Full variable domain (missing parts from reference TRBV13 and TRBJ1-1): AAGVIQSPRHLIKEKRETATLKCYPIPRHDTVYWYQQGPGQDPQFLISFYEKMQSDKGSIPDRFSAQQFSDYHSELNMSSLELGDSALYFCASSLPRGRQGNTEAFFGQGTRLTVV.

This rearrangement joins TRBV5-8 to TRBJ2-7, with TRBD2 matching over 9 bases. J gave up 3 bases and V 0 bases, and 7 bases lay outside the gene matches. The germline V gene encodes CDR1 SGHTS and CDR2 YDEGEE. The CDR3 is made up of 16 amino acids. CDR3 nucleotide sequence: TGTGCCAGCAGCTTGGCCTCGAGACTAGCGGACTACGAGCAGTACTTC. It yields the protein CASSLASRLADYEQYF.

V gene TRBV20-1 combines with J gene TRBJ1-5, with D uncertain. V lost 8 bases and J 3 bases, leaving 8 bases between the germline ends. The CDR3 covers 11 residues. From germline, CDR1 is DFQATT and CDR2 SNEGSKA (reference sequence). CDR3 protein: CSPGSNQPQHF. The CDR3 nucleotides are TGCAGTCCCGGTTCCAATCAGCCCCAGCATTTT.

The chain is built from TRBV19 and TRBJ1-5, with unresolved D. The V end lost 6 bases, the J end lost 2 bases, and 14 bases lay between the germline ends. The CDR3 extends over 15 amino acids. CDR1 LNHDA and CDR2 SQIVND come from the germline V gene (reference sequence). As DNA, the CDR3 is TGTGCCAGTAGCTCGGGAAGGGTGGGCAATCAGCCCCAGCATTTT. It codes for CASSSGRVGNQPQHF.

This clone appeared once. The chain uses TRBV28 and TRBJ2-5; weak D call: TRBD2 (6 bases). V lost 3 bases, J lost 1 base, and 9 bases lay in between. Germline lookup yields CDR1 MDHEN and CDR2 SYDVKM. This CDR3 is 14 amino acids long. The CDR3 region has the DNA TGTGCCAGCAGTTTGGGACTCACCCAAGAGACCCAGTACTTC. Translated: CASSLGLTQETQYF.

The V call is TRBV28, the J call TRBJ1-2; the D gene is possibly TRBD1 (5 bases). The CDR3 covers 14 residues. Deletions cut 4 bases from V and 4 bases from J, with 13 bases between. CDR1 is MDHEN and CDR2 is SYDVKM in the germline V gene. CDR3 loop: CASSSGRRGYGYTF. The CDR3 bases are TGTGCCAGCAGTTCAGGGAGGCGCGGCTATGGCTACACCTTC.

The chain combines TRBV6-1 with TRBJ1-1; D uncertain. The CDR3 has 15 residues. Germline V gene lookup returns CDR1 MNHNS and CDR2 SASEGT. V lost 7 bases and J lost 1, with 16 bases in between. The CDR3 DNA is TGTGCCAGCATTGTCATGAGGGTCACGAACACTGAAGCTTTCTTT. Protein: CASIVMRVTNTEAFF.

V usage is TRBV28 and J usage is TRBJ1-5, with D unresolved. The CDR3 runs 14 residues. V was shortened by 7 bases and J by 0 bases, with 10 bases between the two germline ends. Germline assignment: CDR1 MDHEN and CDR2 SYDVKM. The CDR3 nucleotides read TGTGCCAGCAAAGCAGACCATAGCAATCAGCCCCAGCATTTT. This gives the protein CASKADHSNQPQHF.

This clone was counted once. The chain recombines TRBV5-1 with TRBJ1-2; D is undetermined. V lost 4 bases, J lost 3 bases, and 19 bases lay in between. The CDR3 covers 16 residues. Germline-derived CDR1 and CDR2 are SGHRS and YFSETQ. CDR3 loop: CASSTSLLSKDYGYTF. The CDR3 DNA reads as TGCGCCAGCAGCACTTCACTACTATCGAAGGACTATGGCTACACCTTC.

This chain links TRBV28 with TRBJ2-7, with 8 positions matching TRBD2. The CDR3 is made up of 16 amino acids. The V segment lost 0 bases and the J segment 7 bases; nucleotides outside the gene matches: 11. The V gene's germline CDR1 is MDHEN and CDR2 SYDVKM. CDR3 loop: CASSLWTSANGGEQYF. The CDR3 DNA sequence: TGTGCCAGCAGTTTATGGACTAGCGCCAATGGAGGAGAGCAGTACTTC.

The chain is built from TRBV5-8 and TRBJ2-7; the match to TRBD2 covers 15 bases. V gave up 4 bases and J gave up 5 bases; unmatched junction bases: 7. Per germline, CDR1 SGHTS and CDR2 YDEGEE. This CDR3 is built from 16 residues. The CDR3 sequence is CASSARTSGRANEQYF. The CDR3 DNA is TGTGCCAGCAGCGCAAGGACTAGCGGGAGGGCAAACGAGCAGTACTTC. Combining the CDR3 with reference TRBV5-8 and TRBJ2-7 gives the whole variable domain EAGVTQSPTHLIKTRGQQATLRCSPISGHTSVYWYQQALGLGLQFLLWYDEGEERNRGNFPPRFSGRQFPNYSSELNVNALELEDSALYLCASSARTSGRANEQYFGPGTRLTVT.

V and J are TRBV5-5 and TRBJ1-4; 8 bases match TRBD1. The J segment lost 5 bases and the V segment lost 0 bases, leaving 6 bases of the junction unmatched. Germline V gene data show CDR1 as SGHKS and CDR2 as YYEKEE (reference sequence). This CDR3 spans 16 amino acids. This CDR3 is CASSLVSGGANEKLFF. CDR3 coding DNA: TGTGCCAGCAGCTTGGTTTCAGGGGGCGCAAATGAAAAACTGTTTTTT.

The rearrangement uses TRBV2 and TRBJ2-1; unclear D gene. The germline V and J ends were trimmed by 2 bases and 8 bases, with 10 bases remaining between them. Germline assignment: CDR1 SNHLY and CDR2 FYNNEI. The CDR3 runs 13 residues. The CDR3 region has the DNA TGTGCCAGCAGTGAAACGGTCGGGCATGAGCAGTTCTTC. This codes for CASSETVGHEQFF.

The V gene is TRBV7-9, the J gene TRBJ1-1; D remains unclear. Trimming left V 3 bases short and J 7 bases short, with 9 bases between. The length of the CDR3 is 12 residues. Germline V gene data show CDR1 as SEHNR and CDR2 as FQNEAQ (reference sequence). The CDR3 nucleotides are TGTGCCAGCAGCTTTGGCAGACTTGAAGCTTTCTTT. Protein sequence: CASSFGRLEAFF.

The CDR3 reads CASSEGTGGYYGYTF. In DNA, the CDR3 is TGTGCCAGCAGTGAAGGGACAGGGGGCTACTATGGCTACACCTTC. The genes are TRBV6-1 and TRBJ1-2, with 11 bases matching TRBD1. The germline gives CDR1 MNHNS, CDR2 SASEGT. V gave up 1 base and J gave up 3 bases; unmatched junction bases: 1. The CDR3 consists of 15 residues.

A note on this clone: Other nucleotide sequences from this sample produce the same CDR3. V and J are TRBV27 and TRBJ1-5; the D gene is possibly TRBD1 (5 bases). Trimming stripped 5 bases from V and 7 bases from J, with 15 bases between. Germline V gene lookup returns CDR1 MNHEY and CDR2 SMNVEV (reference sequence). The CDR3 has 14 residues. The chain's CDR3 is CASSLRQGGQPQHF. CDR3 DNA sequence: TGTGCCAGCAGTCTTCGGCAGGGTGGGCAGCCCCAGCATTTT.

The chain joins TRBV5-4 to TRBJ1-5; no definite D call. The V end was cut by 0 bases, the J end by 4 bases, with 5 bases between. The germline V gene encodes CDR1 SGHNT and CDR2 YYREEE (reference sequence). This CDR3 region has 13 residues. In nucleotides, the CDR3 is TGTGCCAGCAGCTTGGGCAGAAATCAGCCCCAGCATTTT. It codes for CASSLGRNQPQHF. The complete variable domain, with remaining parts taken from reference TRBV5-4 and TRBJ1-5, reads ETGVTQSPTHLIKTRGQQVTLRCSSQSGHNTVSWYQQALGQGPQFIFQYYREEENGRGNFPPRFSGLQFPNYSSELNVNALELDDSALYLCASSLGRNQPQHFGDGTRLSIL.